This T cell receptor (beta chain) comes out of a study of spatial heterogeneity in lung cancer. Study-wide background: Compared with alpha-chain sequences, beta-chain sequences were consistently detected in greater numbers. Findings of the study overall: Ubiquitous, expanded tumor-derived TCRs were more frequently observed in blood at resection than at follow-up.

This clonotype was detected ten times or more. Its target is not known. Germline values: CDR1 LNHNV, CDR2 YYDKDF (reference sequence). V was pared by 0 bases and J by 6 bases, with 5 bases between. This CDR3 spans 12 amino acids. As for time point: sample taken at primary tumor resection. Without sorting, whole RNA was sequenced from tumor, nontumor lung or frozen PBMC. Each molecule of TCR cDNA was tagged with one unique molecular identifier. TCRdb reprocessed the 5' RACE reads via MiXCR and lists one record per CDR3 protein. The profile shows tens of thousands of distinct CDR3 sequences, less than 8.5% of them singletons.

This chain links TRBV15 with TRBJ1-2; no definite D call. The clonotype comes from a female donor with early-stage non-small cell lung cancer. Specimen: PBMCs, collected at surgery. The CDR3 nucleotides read TGTGCCACCAGCAGAGATCTGGATGGCTACACCTTC. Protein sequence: CATSRDLDGYTF.